Listed here is a single TCR beta chain. Its antigen is currently unknown. This sample was included in a study of cytomegalovirus exposure and HLA in healthy donors. Regarding the study as a whole: Clonal expansion was found to be greater in HLA-associated TCR beta chains than in equally common others in a later analysis. Segments of the TCR beta V type were, in most cases, productive about 87% or about 30% of the time in an earlier analysis.

Nominally healthy donors were sampled, though unrecorded immune exposures were likely. Use of 60 Vbeta and 13 Jbeta primers characterized the PCR. TCRdb keeps only in-frame clones here, not all; method: immunoSEQ multiplex PCR. The sample lists some 160,000 clones; roughly 80% were seen once. The CDR3 runs 16 residues. V was clipped by 4 bases and J by 4 bases; unmatched bases: 11. Per germline, CDR1 MDHEN and CDR2 SYDVKM. Sequenced sample: PBMCs. The receptor's source is a woman aged 45 to 65 in good health and CMV-seronegative. The rearrangement links TRBV28 to TRBJ2-7, with TRBD1 matching over 9 bases. Here the CDR3 DNA reads TGTGCCAGCAGTTATCGGGACAGGGAGTCGTTGTACGAGCAGTACTTC. Translated: CASSYRDRESLYEQYF.